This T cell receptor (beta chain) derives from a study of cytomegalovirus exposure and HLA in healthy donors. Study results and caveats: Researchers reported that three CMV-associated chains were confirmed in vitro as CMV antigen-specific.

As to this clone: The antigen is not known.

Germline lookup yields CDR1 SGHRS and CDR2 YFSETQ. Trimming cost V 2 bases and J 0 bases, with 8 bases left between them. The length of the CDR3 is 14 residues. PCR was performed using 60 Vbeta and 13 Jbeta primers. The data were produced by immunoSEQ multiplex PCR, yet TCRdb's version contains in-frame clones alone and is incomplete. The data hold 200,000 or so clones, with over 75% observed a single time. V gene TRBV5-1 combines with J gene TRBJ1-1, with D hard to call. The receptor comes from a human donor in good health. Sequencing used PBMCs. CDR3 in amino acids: CASSFEALNTEAFF. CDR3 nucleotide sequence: TGCGCCAGCAGCTTTGAGGCCCTGAACACTGAAGCTTTCTTT.